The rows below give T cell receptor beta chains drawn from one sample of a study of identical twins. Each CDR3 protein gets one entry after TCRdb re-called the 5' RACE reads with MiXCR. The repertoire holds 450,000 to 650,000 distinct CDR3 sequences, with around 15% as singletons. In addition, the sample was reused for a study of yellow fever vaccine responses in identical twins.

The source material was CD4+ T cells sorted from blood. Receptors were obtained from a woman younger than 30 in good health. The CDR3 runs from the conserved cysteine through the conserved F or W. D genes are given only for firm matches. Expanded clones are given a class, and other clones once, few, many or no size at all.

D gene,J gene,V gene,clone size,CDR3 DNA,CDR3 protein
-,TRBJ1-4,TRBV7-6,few,TGTGCCAGCAGCTTAGCAGGGACCTCTAATGAAAAACTGTTTTTT,CASSLAGTSNEKLFF
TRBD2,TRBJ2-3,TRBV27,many,TGTGCCAGCAGTGCCACTAGCGGGAGACTAACACGCACAGATACGCAGTATTTT,CASSATSGRLTRTDTQYF
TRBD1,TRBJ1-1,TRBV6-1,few,TGTGCCAGGGGACAGCTGAACACTGAAGCTTTCTTT,CARGQLNTEAFF
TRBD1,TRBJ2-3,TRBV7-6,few,TGTGCCAGCAGCTTAGAAGGACAGGGGGCTACGCAGTATTTT,CASSLEGQGATQYF
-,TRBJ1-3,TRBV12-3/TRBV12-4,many,TGTGCCAGCAGCACAGATCCTGGAAACACCATATATTTT,CASSTDPGNTIYF
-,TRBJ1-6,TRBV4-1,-,TGCGCCAGCAGCCAAGGGGATGGAAATAATTCACCCCTCCACTTT,CASSQGDGNNSPLHF
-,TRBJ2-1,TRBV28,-,TGTGCCAGCAGCCGGGGGGCTAATGAGCAGTTCTTC,CASSRGANEQFF
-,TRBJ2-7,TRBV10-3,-,TGTGCCGCCGCGGCCGGCAGGGAGTCCTACGAGCAGTACTTC,CAAAAGRESYEQYF
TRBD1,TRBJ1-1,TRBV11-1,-,TGTGCCAGCAGCACAAGACAGGGGAGGGTGATCATGAACACTGAAGCTTTCTTT,CASSTRQGRVIMNTEAFF
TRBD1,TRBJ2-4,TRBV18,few,TGTGCCAGCTCATTACCAGTGAGGGACAGGGAAAACATTCAGTACTTC,CASSLPVRDRENIQYF
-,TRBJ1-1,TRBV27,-,TGTGCCAGCACTAAGGGGTTAATGAACACTGAAGCTTTCTTT,CASTKGLMNTEAFF
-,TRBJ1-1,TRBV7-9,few,TGTGCCAGCAGCAAGGGGAGCTGGGAAGCTTTCTTT,CASSKGSWEAFF
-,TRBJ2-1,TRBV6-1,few,TGTGCCAGCACGGTCCCTCTAGGCCTCAATGAGCAGTTCTTC,CASTVPLGLNEQFF
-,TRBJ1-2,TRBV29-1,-,TGCAGCGTGACTACAGGGTTTGGCTACACCTTC,CSVTTGFGYTF
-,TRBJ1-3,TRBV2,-,TGTGCCAGCAGTGTTCGGGAATCTGGAAACACCATATATTTT,CASSVRESGNTIYF
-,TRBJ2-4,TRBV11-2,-,TGTGCCAGCAGCTCCCTCGGGGCAGGGGAAAACATTCAGTACTTC,CASSSLGAGENIQYF
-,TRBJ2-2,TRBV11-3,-,TGTGCCAGCATTCGTGGCCAAGCGAACACCGGGGAGCTGTTTTTT,CASIRGQANTGELFF
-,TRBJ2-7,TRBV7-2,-,TGTGCCAGCAGCTTAAGGCAGACGCCATACGAGCAGTACTTC,CASSLRQTPYEQYF
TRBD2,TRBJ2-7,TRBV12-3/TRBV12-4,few,TGTGCCAGCAGTTTCCTAGCGGGAGACGAGCAGTACTTC,CASSFLAGDEQYF
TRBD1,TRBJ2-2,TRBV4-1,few,TGCGCCAGCAGCCGAATAACAGCCGGGACAGTAAACACCGGGGAGCTGTTTTTT,CASSRITAGTVNTGELFF
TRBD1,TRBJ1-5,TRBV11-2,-,TGTGCCAGCAGCTTCTCCCGGGACAGGGGTATCAATCAGCCCCAGCATTTT,CASSFSRDRGINQPQHF
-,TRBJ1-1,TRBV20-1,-,TGCAGTGCTAGATTGTGGGGAACTGAAGCTTTCTTT,CSARLWGTEAFF
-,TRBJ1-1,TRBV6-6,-,TGTGCCAGCAGAACCTCGGACACTGAAGCTTTCTTT,CASRTSDTEAFF
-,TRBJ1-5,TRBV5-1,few,TGCGCCAGCAGTCCGCAGGGAAGTCAGCCCCAGCATTTT,CASSPQGSQPQHF
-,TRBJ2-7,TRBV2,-,TGTGCCAGCAGTGAACTGCCAGGGCACTACGAGCAGTACTTC,CASSELPGHYEQYF
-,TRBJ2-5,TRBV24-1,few,TGTGCCACCAGTGATGTAAGGAGCCAAGAGACCCAGTACTTC,CATSDVRSQETQYF
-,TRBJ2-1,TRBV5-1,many,TGCGCCAGCAGCTCCTACACCGAGGCCCCCAATGAGCAGTTCTTC,CASSSYTEAPNEQFF
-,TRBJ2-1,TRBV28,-,TGTGCCAGCAGTTTTACCTACCCGCCTGAGCAGTTCTTC,CASSFTYPPEQFF
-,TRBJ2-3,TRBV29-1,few,TGCAGCGTTCGGGTGGGGTCAGAGACGCAGTATTTT,CSVRVGSETQYF
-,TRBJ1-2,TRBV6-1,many,TGTGCCAGCACCAATAATCAGGCCGGCTATGGCTACACCTTC,CASTNNQAGYGYTF
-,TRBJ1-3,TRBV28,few,TGTGCCAGCAACAGGCCTGGAAACACCATATATTTT,CASNRPGNTIYF
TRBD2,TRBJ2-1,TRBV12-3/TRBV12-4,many,TGTGCCAGCAGTTTTACTAGCGGGATCAATGAGCAGTTCTTC,CASSFTSGINEQFF
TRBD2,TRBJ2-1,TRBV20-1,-,TGCAGTGCTAGAGGAACTAGCGGGAGGTCGAGATACAATGAGCAGTTCTTC,CSARGTSGRSRYNEQFF
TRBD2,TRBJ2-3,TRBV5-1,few,TGCGCCAGCAGCCGGGAGGTGCGAGATACGCAGTATTTT,CASSREVRDTQYF
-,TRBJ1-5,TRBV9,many,TGTGCCAGCAGCTCGGGACACTGGAATCAGCCCCAGCATTTT,CASSSGHWNQPQHF
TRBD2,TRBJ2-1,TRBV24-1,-,TGTGCCTCTCAGGAGCGTGCTAGCGGGAGAAGAACGGGGTACAATGAGCAGTTCTTC,CASQERASGRRTGYNEQFF
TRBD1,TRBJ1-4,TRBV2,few,TGTGCCAGCAGGTCCGACAGGGGCGTAATTGGGAAACTGTTTTTT,CASRSDRGVIGKLFF
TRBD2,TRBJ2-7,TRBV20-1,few,TGCAGTGCTAGAGGTGGGACTAGCGAGCCCTACGAGCAGTACTTC,CSARGGTSEPYEQYF
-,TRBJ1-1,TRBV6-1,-,TGTGCCAGCACGGCAGAGTTCATGAACACTGAAGCTTTCTTT,CASTAEFMNTEAFF
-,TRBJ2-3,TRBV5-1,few,TGCGCCAGCAGCTTGGCCATAACCCCGCCAGATACGCAGTATTTT,CASSLAITPPDTQYF
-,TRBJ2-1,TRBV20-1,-,TGCAGTGCTTCTTCGACTAGCTCCTACAATGAGCAGTTCTTC,CSASSTSSYNEQFF
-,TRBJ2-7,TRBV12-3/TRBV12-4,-,TGTGCCAGCAGTTTGACTACCCGGGGCTCCTACGAGCAGTACTTC,CASSLTTRGSYEQYF
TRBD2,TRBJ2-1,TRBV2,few,TGTGCCAGCAGGGGACTAGCGGGAGGTGTCAATGAGCAGTTCTTC,CASRGLAGGVNEQFF
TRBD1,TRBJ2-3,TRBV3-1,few,TGTGCCAGCAGCGGGACAGATCGACCTACCCGCACAGATACGCAGTATTTT,CASSGTDRPTRTDTQYF
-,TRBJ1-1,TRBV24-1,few,TGTGCCACCAGGGGTCGGAGGGACACTGAAGCTTTCTTT,CATRGRRDTEAFF
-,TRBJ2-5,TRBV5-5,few,TGTGCCAGCAGCTTACGGATCCAAGAGACCCAGTACTTC,CASSLRIQETQYF
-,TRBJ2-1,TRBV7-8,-,TGTGCCAGCGCATGGGAGGGGGGGTATGAGCAGTTCTTC,CASAWEGGYEQFF
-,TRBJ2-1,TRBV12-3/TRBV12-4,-,TGTGCCAGCAGTCACCGGGGGTCGGAGCAGTTCTTC,CASSHRGSEQFF
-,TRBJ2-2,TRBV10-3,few,TGTGCCATCACCACCACCGGGGAGCTGTTTTTT,CAITTTGELFF
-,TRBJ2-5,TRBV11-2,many,TGTGCCAGCAGCTTCCCCCAAGAGACCCAGTACTTC,CASSFPQETQYF
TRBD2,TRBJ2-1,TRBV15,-,TGTGCCACCAGCAGATCGCTGGAGGGCTCGGGGACTACCTCCCAGTTCTTC,CATSRSLEGSGTTSQFF